This TCR beta chain was documented in a study of cytomegalovirus exposure and HLA in healthy donors (dated 2017 in TCRdb). Some background on the complete study: According to an earlier analysis of around 600 of the donors, some 170 million T cells yielded roughly 110 million unique TCR beta sequences and approximately 300 Gb of sequence data. In addition to the first cohort of around 670 subjects, a separate validation cohort of about 120 different subjects was used. High-throughput TCR immunosequencing, statistical association of individual TCRs with disease status, and machine learning were combined to predict cytomegalovirus infection status. Of the roughly 400 genotyped donors, over 70% fell in the genetic ancestry cluster associated with self-reported Caucasian donors. The study profiled the T cell repertoires of fewer than 850 subjects by immunosequencing and related them to cytomegalovirus serostatus. Rather than using new phenotypic data, the later analysis identified candidate immune exposures from TCR beta sequences and from how often those sequences occurred across donors. Approximately 310 gigabases of sequencing data and tens of millions of unique TCR sequences were included in an early release covering several hundred HLA-typed donors. All discovery cohort repertoires had been generated on a single sequencing platform. Several DR-DQ haplotypes were treated as single units for association and clustering because of strong linkage in the cohort. The study aimed to test whether cataloging public T cell receptors could reveal signatures of past pathogen exposure. To decide whether each TCR beta V gene segment behaved as functional or pseudogenic, an earlier analysis of nearly 600 of the donors relied on high-throughput TCR beta sequencing. Typing coverage differed by locus: A, B, C, DRB1 and DQB1 were typed in roughly 620-640 donors, DQA1 in around 500, DPA1 in approximately 610, and DPB1 in 400 to 480. Both class I and class II loci were covered by HLA typing, at four-digit resolution. In a later genetic analysis, genome-wide SNP genotypes for about 55% of the roughly 700 donors were used, and that subset was treated as a discovery cohort. A later analysis re-analyzed previously published TCR beta repertoires from roughly 630 donors and added high-resolution HLA genotyping to study TCR occurrence patterns. On average, roughly 250,000 unique TCR beta nucleotide sequences were sequenced per donor among a few hundred genotyped donors of the cohort, with 15% to 20% of those sequences being non-productive. Donor age, sex, ethnicity and CMV serostatus were compiled together with the repertoire data.

The study at large found these results: Immune exposure information for the cohort was limited to CMV serostatus. A cluster of highly shared sequence variants was judged likely to represent a technical artifact of the sequencing pipeline. A later analysis associated about 17,000 TCR beta sequences with specific HLA alleles at a false discovery rate of 0.05. The study gave a list of roughly 150 TCR beta chains associated with cytomegalovirus. In both the original and validation cohorts, the classifier was reported to diagnose cytomegalovirus status with high specificity and sensitivity. In a later analysis, the rate of TCR association differed among HLA loci, with DRB1 alleles having the most associated TCRs and HLA-C alleles having the fewest. The presence/absence analyses assumed that sequencing depth was roughly uniform across donors, and that assumption may not be true. The cohort was sequenced for TCR beta chains only, and without alpha or paired-chain data the features that could be detected were limited. In a later analysis, HLA-associated TCR beta chains showed more clonal expansion and lower generation probabilities than non-associated chains that were equally common. A further reported finding was that TCR beta sequences accurately predicted the HLA-A and HLA-B alleles for most subjects in the first cohort. Linkage disequilibrium might explain the correlated functional status among segregating V segments, but an unknown experimental factor could not be excluded. A later analysis found that most CMV-associated TCR beta chains appeared HLA-restricted, with HLA associations seemingly driven largely by CMV exposure. A later genetic analysis associated a missense DCLRE1C variant with V-gene and J-gene trimming of TCR beta chains, and an independent cohort replicated the association. The 87-base-pair reads could not distinguish some IMGT-functional V segments, including TRBV6-2 and TRBV6-3, so those segments were excluded. In an earlier analysis of roughly 500 of the donors, most TCR beta V segments appeared in productive rearrangements about 90% or about 30% of the time, broadly matching IMGT annotations. Strong co-occurrence of HLA alleles, especially DR and DQ, made assigning TCR associations to individual alleles difficult. According to a later analysis, parvovirus B19, influenza, CMV and Epstein-Barr virus appeared linked to several top co-occurrence clusters. In a later genetic analysis, fewer N-insertions in productive TCRs were reported among donors in an Asian-associated ancestry cluster than the roughly 700-donor mean. Most TCR sequences were seen in very few donors, while some public TCRs were found in many individuals. According to the authors, the approach could potentially be generalized to other disease states and immunological phenotypes. Because counts were too low, about 18 rarely observed V segments, including chromosome 9 orphons, were excluded from the earlier analysis of 587 of the donors. Three of the identified cytomegalovirus-associated TCR beta chains were confirmed in vitro to be specific for cytomegalovirus antigens. HLA typing was unavailable for some donors at each locus, so association tests used only the typed subset.

Counted from cysteine to phenylalanine, this CDR3 has 15 amino acids. Kept here is only the CDR3 DNA, which spans 45 bases and is read in frame from base 1. The germline V gene supplies CDR1 MNHEY and CDR2 SVGAGI. Trimming removed 8 bases from V and 6 bases from J; the gene matches leave 15 bases unexplained. Library construction relied on the immunoSEQ multiplex PCR assay. For the multiplex PCR, a mixture combining 60 forward primers for TCR Vbeta segments and 13 reverse primers for TCR Jbeta segments was used. Amplification of the CDR3 region of rearranged TCR beta genes was performed with a multiplex PCR assay on genomic DNA. The Illumina HiSeq System was used to sequence the amplified TCR beta libraries as 87-base-pair reads. In the source study's methods: A later analysis tallied around 82 million unique TCR beta chains across the roughly 610 repertoires, and around 9.9 million of those chains were shared by two or more donors. Raw reads were error-corrected and collapsed into unique sequences with a nearest-neighbor algorithm that merged closely related sequences to remove PCR and sequencing errors. To assign V, D and J gene segments, CDR3 sequences were aligned to IMGT reference sequences. For a sequence to be retained, at least a six-nucleotide match to both a V gene segment and a J gene segment was required. A rearrangement was called productive if the CDR3 had no stop codons and remained in frame with V and J, and every other rearrangement was called non-productive. CDR3 was defined according to IMGT convention as the region running from the second conserved V-encoded cysteine to the conserved J-encoded phenylalanine. The earlier analysis of around 640 of the donors excluded sequences that lacked an unambiguous match to a single V gene segment. An earlier analysis of 587 of the donors called V segments functional above 56.7% productive rearrangements and segregating when the between-donor standard deviation exceeded 5%. A statistical classification framework was built to diagnose cytomegalovirus status from the catalog of TCR beta chain sequences. A later analysis assigned V and J genes by comparing TCR nucleotide sequences with IMGT/GENE-DB human TR gene sequences. A later analysis assigned CDR3 sequences and most-parsimonious VDJ recombination scenarios with the TCRdist pipeline. In a later analysis, each TCR beta chain was defined by its CDR3 amino acid sequence together with its V-gene family, and reads without a unique V-gene family were excluded. A later analysis removed over 500 highly shared, low-generation-probability nucleotide sequences to deal with suspected cross-contamination and a sequencing artifact. For each public chain, a later analysis derived a clonal expansion index from normalized ranks of inferred template counts within each repertoire. Generation probabilities in a later analysis came from a VDJ recombination model fitted to out-of-frame rearrangements, and those results were checked against IGoR. In a later analysis, hypergeometric tests were used to score TCR-TCR, TCR-HLA and TCR-CMV co-occurrence, with a repertoire-size bias correction applied to TCR pairs. A later analysis estimated false discovery rates by permuting HLA or CMV assignments 20 times. In a later analysis, co-occurring TCRs were grouped using DBSCAN, and TCRdist sequence similarity was added for clustering within HLA-allele-positive subsets. Repertoires with fewer than 30,000 or more than 120,000 public chains were left out of co-occurrence clustering, as were about 5 repertoires with anomalous nucleotide sharing. In its TCRdb copy, this immuneACCESS table keeps in-frame sequences only and misses some clones. Where compared with another copy, unresolved V genes explain less than half of these, and the others have no known cause. That table is the source of V, J and clone size, and D and trimming were worked out from the DNA. The sample's own table lists some 130,000 clones. The ten most abundant clones make up 1.5% to 1.7% of the sample.

The cohort consisted of 670 or so healthy bone marrow donors. All cohort members were sampled while nominally healthy, although unrecorded immune exposures were likely present. The donor was CMV seronegative and belonged to the group of around 350 seronegative cohort members. A peripheral blood sample was provided by each donor, and peripheral blood mononuclear cells were used for TCR beta sequencing. Genomic DNA extraction from the blood cell samples was performed with the Qiagen DNeasy Blood Extraction Kit. Turning to this clone: It lacks a known antigen.

Sequenced: PBMCs. This sequence originates from a woman in her forties in good health and CMV-seronegative. The sequence is built from TRBV6-5 and TRBJ2-7, with 8 bases in between that match TRBD2. The DNA sequence follows: TGTGCCAGCGGGCGGAGGGGACTAGGGGACTCCGAGCAGTACTTC. It encodes CASGRRGLGDSEQYF.